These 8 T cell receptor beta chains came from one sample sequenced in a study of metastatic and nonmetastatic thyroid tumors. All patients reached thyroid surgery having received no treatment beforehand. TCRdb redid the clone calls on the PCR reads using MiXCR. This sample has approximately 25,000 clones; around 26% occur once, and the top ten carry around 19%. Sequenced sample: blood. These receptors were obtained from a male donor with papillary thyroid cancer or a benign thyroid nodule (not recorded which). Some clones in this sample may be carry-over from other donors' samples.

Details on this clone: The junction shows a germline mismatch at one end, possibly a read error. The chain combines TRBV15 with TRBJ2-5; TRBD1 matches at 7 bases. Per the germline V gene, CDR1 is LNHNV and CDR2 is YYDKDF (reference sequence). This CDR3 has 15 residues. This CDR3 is CATSRDPGQEDTQYF. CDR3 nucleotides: TGTGCAACCAGTAGAGATCCCGGACAGGAAGACACCCAGTACTTC.

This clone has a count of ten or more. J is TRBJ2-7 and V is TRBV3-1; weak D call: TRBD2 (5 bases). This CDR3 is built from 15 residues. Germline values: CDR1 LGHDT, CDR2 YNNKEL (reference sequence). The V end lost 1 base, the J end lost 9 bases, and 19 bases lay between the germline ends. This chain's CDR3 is CASSQAFSGSQWQYF. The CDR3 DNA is TGTGCCAGCAGCCAAGCTTTTTCGGGATCACAATGGCAGTACTTC.

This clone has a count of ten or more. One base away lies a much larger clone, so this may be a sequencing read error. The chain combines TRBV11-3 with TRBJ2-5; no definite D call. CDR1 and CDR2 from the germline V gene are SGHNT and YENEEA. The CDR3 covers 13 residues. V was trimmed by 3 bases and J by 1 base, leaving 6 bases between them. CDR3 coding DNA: TGTGCCAGCAGCTTGAGTAGCCAAGAGACCCAGTACTTC. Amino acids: CASSLSSQETQYF. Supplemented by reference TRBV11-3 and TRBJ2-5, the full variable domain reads EAGVVQSPRYKIIEKKQPVAFWCNPISGHNTLYWYLQNLGQGPELLIRYENEEAVDDSQLPKDRFSAERLKGVDSTLKIQPAELGDSAVYLCASSLSSQETQYFGPGTRLLVL.

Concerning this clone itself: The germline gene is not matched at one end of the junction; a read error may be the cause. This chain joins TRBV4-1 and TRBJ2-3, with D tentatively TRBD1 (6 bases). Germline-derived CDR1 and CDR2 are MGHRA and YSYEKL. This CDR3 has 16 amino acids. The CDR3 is CTSSQETGQTKRTQYF. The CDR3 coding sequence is TGCACCAGCAGCCAAGAAACGGGACAAACCAAGCGTACGCAGTATTTT.

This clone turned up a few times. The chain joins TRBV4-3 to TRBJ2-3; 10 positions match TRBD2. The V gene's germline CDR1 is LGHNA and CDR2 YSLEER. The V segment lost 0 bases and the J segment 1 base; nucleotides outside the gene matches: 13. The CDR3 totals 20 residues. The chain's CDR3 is CASSQDLSSGSRGGTDTQYF. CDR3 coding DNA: TGCGCCAGCAGCCAAGATTTGTCTAGCGGGAGTCGCGGCGGCACAGATACGCAGTATTTT.

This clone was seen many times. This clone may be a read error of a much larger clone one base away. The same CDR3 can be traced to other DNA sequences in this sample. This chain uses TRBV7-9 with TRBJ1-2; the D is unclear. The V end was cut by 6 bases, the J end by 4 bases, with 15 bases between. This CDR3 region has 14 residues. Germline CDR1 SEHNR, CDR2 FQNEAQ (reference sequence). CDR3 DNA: TGTGCCAGCAGTCCCCCCAGTCTCCCCTATGGCTACACCTTC. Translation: CASSPPSLPYGYTF.

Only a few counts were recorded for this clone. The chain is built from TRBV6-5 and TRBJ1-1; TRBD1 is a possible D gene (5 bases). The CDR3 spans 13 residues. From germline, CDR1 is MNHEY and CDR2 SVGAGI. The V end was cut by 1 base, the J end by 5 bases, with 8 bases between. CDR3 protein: CASSYLGETEAFF. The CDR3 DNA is TGTGCCAGCAGTTACTTGGGGGAAACTGAAGCTTTCTTT.

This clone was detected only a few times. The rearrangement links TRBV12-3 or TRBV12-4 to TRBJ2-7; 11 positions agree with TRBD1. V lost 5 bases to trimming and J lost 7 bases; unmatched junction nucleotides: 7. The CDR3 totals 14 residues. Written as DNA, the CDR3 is TGTGCCAGCAGTCCAGGGACAGGGGGGAAAGAGCAGTACTTC. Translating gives CASSPGTGGKEQYF.